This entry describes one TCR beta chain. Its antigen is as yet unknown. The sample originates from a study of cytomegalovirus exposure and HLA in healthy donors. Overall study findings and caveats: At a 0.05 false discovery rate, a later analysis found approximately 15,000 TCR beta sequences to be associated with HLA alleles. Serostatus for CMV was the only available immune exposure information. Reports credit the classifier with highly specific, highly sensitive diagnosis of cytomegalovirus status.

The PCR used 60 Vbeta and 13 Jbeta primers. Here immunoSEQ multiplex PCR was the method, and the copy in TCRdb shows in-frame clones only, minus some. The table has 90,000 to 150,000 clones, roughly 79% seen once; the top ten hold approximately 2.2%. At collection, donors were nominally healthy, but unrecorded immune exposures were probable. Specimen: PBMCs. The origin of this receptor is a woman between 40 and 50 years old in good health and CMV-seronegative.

CDR3 in DNA: TGTGCCAGCAGCCGGACAGGGGGCTTTGCTTACGAGCAGTACTTC. It translates to CASSRTGGFAYEQYF. The gene calls are TRBV11-2 and TRBJ2-7; 11 nucleotides agree with TRBD1. V was pared by 5 bases and J by 4 bases, with 7 bases of the junction left unmatched. Germline CDR1 and CDR2: SGHAT and FQNNGV. The CDR3 covers 15 residues. The variable domain in full, completed from reference TRBV11-2 and TRBJ2-7, reads EAGVAQSPRYKIIEKRQSVAFWCNPISGHATLYWYQQILGQGPKLLIQFQNNGVVDDSQLPKDRFSAERLKGVDSTLKIQPAKLEDSAVYLCASSRTGGFAYEQYFGPGTRLTVT.